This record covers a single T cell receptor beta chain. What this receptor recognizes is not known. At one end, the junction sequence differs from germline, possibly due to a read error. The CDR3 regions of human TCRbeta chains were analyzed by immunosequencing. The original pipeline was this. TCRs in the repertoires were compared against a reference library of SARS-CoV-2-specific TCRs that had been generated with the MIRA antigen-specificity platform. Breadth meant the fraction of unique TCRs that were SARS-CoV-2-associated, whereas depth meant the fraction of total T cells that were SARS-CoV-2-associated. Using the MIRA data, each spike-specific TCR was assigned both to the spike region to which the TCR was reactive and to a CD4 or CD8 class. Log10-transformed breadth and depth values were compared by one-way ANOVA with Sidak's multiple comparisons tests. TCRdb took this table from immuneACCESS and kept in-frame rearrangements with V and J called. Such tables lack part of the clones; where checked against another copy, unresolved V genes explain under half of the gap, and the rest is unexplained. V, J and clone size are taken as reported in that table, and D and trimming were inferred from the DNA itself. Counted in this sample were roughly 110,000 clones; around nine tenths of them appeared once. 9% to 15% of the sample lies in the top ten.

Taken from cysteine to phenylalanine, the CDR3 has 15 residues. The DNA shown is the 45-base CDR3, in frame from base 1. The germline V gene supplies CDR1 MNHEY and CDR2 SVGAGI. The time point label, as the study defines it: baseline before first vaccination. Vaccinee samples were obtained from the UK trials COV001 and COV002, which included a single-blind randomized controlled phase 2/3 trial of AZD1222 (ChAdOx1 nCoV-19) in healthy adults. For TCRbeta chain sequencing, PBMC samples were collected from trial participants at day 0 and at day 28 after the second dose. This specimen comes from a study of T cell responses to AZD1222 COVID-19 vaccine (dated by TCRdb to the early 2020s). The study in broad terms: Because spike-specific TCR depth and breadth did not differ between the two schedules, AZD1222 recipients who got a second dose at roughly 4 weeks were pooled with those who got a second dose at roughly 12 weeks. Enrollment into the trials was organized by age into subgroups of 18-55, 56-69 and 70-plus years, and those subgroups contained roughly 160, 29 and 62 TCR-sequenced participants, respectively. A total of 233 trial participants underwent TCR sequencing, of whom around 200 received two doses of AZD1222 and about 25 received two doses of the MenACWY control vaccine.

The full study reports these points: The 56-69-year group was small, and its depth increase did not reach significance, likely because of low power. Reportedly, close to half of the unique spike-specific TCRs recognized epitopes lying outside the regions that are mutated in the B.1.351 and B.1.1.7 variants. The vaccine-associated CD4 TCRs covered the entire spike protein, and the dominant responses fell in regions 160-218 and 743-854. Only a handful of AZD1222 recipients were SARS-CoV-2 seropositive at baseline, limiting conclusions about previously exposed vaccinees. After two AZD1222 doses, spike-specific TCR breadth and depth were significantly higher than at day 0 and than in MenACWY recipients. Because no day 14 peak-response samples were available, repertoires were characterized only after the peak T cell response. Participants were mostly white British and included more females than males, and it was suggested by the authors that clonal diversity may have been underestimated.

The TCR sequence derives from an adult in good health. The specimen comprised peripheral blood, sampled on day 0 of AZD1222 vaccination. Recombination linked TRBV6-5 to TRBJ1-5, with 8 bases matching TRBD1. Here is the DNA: TGTGCCAGCAGAACAACAGGGGGAAGCAATCAACCCCAGCATTTT. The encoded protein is CASRTTGGSNQPQHF.